This T cell receptor beta chain was observed in a study of shared clonotypes between healthy human individuals. Genomic DNA of each subset was evenly split across several immunoSEQ plates. Unsorted PBMC DNA was run through sequencing on ten immunoSEQ deep assay plates. Generated by immunoSEQ multiplex PCR, the TCRdb table keeps only in-frame clones and is missing some. Of 450,000 to 500,000 clones in the sample, around 80% were seen once. Donors comprised healthy HIV-negative adults lacking recent acute infections or vaccinations. The germline V gene has CDR1 MNHNY and CDR2 SVGAGI (reference sequence). V was cut by 6 bases and J by 6 bases, with 11 bases left in between. CDR3 length equals 12 residues. A few counts support this clone.

The chain links TRBV6-6 to TRBJ1-1, with D perhaps TRBD1 (5 bases). The sequence came from a middle-aged woman in good health. Some clones in this sample may be carry-over from other donors' samples. The specimen was PBMCs. The CDR3 loop reads CASSGAVAEAFF. For the CDR3, the DNA is TGTGCCAGCAGCGGGGCAGTGGCTGAAGCTTTCTTT.